This TCR beta chain was sequenced in a study of tumor and adjacent non-tumor tissue in lung cancer. Study-level points and caveats: Tumor repertoires had a smaller top 100 clone share than normal lung. Compared with tumor, normal lung showed significantly lower TCR diversity.

The template was RNA from unsorted bulk tissue. Distant lung tissue was collected more than 3 cm away from the tumor edge. Chemotherapy-naive patients with new lung cancer underwent thoracic surgery in China, August–November 2014. Details on this clonotype: Antigen: not known. Given a much more abundant clone one base away, this may be a read error.

TCRbeta libraries were built with three rounds of nested PCR, modified from ARM-PCR. TCRdb used MiXCR to reprocess the multiplex PCR reads, holding one entry per CDR3 protein. The repertoire consists of 90,000 to 100,000 distinct CDR3 sequences, with roughly 78% occurring once and the leading ten covering less than 40%. The CDR3 is made up of 14 amino acids. The V gene's germline CDR1 is MNHNS and CDR2 SASEGT. This receptor was taken from a man aged 55 to 70 with small cell lung cancer. Input material: distant non-tumor lung tissue. The chain carries TRBV6-1 and TRBJ1-2; D is perhaps TRBD1 (5 bases). The DNA of the CDR3 is TGTGCCAGCAGGACCCTGGGACTGTTTAGTGGCTACATCTTC. It yields the protein CASRTLGLFSGYIF.